These 3 T cell receptor beta chains share one sample of origin, sequenced in a study of regulatory T cells in long-lasting Graves disease. Sequencing libraries for TCR beta were prepared with iRepertoire HTBI primers and Arm-PCR of CDR3 regions. TCRdb fed the multiplex PCR reads into MiXCR, producing one record per CDR3 protein. The sample has 250,000 to 400,000 distinct CDR3 sequences, 18% seen once; the top ten hold roughly 40%. The time point was: newly diagnosed GD, antithyroid drugs for less than 3 months. Extracted PBMC RNA gave rise to the TCR library. The sample here was peripheral blood mononuclear cells (PBMCs), taken at new diagnosis, from a patient treated with antithyroid drugs. All receptors come from a female donor with Graves disease.

Comment on this clonotype: A much larger clone lies a single base off, so this may be a read error. V and J are TRBV5-1 and TRBJ2-3; weak D call: TRBD1 (5 bases). This CDR3 spans 17 amino acids. V dropped 3 bases and J dropped 2 bases, with 19 bases sitting between them. Germline V CDR1 and CDR2: SGHRS, YFSETQ. The CDR3 nucleotides are TGCGCCAGCAGCTCGGCATGGGGCGCATCCAACACAGATACGCAGTATTTT. Its protein product is CASSSAWGASNTDTQYF.

This clonotype occurred a few times. The chain employs TRBV5-1 and TRBJ1-1; D remains unclear. This CDR3 comprises 15 residues. Trimming took off 4 bases at V and 1 base at J, with 14 bases between the two ends. The germline gives CDR1 SGHRS, CDR2 YFSETQ. This CDR3 reads CASSSGRDRNTEAFF. In DNA, the CDR3 is TGCGCCAGCAGCAGCGGGCGCGATCGGAACACTGAAGCTTTCTTT. The whole variable domain, filled in from reference TRBV5-1 and TRBJ1-1, reads KAGVTQTPRYLIKTRGQQVTLSCSPISGHRSVSWYQQTPGQGLQFLFEYFSETQRNKGNFPGRFSGRQFSNSRSEMNVSTLELGDSALYLCASSSGRDRNTEAFFGQGTRLTVV.

At least ten counts were recorded for this clonotype. V is TRBV12-5 and J is TRBJ2-5; TRBD2 is a possible D gene (6 bases). Trimming cost V 2 bases and J 3 bases, with 16 bases left between them. Germline values: CDR1 LGHNT, CDR2 FRNRAP. CDR3 length equals 16 residues. The CDR3 region is CASGLTTVEGKETQYF. Here the CDR3 DNA reads TGTGCTAGTGGTTTGACGACAGTGGAGGGTAAAGAGACCCAGTACTTC.